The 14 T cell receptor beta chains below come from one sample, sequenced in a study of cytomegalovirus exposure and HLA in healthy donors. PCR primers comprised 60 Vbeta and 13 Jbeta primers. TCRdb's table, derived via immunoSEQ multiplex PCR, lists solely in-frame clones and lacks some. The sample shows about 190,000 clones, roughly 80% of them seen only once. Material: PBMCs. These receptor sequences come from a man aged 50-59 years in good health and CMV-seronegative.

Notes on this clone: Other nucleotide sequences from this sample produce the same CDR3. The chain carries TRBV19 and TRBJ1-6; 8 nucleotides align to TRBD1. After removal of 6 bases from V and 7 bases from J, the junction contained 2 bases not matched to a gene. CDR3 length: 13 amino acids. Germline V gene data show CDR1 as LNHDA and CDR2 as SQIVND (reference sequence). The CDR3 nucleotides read TGTGCCAGTAGGACAGGGGTCAATTCACCCCTCCACTTT. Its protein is CASRTGVNSPLHF.

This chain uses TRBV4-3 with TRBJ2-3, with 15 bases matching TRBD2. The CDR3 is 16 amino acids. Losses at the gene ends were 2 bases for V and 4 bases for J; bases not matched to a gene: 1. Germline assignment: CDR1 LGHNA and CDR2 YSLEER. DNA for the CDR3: TGCGCCAGCAGCCAACGGACTAGCGGGGGGGCAGATACGCAGTATTTT. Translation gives CASSQRTSGGADTQYF.

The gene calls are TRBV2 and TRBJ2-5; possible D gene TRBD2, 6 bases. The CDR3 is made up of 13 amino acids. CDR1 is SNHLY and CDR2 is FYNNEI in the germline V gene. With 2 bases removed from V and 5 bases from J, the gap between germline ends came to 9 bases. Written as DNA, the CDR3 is TGTGCCAGCAGTGAAAGGGAGGTGGAGACCCAGTACTTC. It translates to CASSEREVETQYF.

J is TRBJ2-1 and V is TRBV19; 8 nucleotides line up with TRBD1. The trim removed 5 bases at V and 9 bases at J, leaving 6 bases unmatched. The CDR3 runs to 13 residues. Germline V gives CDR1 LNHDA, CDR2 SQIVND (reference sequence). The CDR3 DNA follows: TGTGCCAGTAGTCAGACAGGGGCAAGTGAGCAGTTCTTC. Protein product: CASSQTGASEQFF.

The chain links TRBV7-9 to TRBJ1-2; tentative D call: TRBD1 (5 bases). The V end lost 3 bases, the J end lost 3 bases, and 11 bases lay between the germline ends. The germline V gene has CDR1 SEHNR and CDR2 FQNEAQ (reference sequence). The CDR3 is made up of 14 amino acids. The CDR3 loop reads CASSFGRVYYGYTF. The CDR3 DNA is TGTGCCAGCAGCTTCGGCAGGGTGTACTATGGCTACACCTTC.

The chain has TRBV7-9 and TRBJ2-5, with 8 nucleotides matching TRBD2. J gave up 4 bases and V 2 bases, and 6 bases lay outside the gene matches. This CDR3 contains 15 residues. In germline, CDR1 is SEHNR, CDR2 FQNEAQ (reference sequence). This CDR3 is CASSLLRGAGETQYF. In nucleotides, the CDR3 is TGTGCCAGCAGCTTATTGCGGGGGGCTGGAGAGACCCAGTACTTC.

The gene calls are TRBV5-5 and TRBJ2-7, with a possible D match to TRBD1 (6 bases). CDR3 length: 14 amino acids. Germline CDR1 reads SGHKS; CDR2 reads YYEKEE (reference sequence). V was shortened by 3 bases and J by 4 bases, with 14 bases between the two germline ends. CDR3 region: CASSSQGYDYEQYF. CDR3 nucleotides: TGTGCCAGCAGCTCACAGGGTTATGATTACGAGCAGTACTTC.

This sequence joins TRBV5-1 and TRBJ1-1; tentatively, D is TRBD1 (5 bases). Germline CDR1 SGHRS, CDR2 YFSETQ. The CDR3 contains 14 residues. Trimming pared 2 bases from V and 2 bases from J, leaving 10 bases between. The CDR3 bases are TGCGCCAGCAGCTTAACCGGGGGTAACACTGAAGCTTTCTTT. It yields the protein CASSLTGGNTEAFF.

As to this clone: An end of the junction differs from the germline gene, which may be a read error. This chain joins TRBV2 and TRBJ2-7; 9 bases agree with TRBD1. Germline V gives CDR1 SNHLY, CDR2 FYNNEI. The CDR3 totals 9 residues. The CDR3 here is CASLDRGGF. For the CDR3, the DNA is TGTGCCAGCCTTGACAGGGGGGGATTC. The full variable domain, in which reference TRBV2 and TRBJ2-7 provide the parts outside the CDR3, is EPEVTQTPSHQVTQMGQEVILRCVPISNHLYFYWYRQILGQKVEFLVSFYNNEISEKSEIFDDQFSVERPDGSNFTLKIRSTKLEDSAMYFCASLDRGGFGPGTRLTVT.

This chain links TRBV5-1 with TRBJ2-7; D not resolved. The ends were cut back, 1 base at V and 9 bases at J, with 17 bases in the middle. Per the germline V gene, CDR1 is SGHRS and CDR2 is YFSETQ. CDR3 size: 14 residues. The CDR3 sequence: CASSLSDTRYGQYF. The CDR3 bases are TGCGCCAGCAGCTTGTCCGACACCCGATATGGGCAGTACTTC. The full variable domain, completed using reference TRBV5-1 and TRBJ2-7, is KAGVTQTPRYLIKTRGQQVTLSCSPISGHRSVSWYQQTPGQGLQFLFEYFSETQRNKGNFPGRFSGRQFSNSRSEMNVSTLELGDSALYLCASSLSDTRYGQYFGPGTRLTVT.

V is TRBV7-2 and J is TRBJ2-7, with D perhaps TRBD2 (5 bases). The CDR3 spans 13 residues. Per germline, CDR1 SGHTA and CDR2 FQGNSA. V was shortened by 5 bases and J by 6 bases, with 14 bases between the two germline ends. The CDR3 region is CASSPGVPGEQYF. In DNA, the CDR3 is TGTGCCAGCAGCCCCGGGGTGCCGGGCGAGCAGTACTTC.

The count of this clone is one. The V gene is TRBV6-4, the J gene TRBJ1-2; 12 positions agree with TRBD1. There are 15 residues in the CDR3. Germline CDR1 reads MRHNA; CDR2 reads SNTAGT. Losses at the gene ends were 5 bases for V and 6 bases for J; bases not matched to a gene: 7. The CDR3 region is CASSLGTGGSNGYTF. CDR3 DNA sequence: TGTGCCAGCAGTTTAGGGACAGGGGGCTCGAATGGCTACACCTTC.

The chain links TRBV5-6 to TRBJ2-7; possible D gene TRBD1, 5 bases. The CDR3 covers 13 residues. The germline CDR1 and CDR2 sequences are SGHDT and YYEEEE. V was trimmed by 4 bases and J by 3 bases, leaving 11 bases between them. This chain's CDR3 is CASSGDSLYEQYF. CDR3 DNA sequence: TGTGCCAGCAGCGGCGACAGCCTCTACGAGCAGTACTTC.

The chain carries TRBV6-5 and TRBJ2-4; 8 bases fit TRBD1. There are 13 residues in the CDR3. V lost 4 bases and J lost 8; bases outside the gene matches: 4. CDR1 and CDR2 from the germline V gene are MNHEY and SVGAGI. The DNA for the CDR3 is TGTGCCAGCAGTTGGACAGGGACTTACATTCAGTACTTC. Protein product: CASSWTGTYIQYF.